The rows below give T cell receptor beta chains drawn from one sample of a study of blood T cell repertoires in COVID-19. The data were produced by immunoSEQ multiplex PCR, yet TCRdb's version contains in-frame clones alone and is incomplete. The sample gives approximately 210,000 clones, roughly 84% of which show up once; less than 8% is in the top ten. Specimen: PBMCs or T cells enriched from blood (not recorded which). Receptors originate from a man aged 25 to 40 in a cohort exposed to, infected with or recovered from COVID-19 (not recorded which). Both conserved end residues are part of each CDR3. Fields, in order: clone size, J gene, V gene, D gene, CDR3 DNA, CDR3 protein. D genes are given only for firm matches. Size is omitted from some rows. Given values are once, few, many or a class for expanded clones.

few | TRBJ1-2 | TRBV18 | TRBD1 | TGTGCCAGCTCCATCCAGGGGACAGCTAACTATGGCTACACCTTC | CASSIQGTANYGYTF
. | TRBJ2-5 | TRBV3-1/TRBV3-2 | . | TGTGCCAGCAGCCATAATAGCGGCCAAGAGACCCAGTACTTC | CASSHNSGQETQYF
. | TRBJ2-3 | TRBV27 | . | TGTGCCAGCAGGAAACCCGGGGACACAGATACGCAGTATTTT | CASRKPGDTDTQYF
. | TRBJ1-1 | TRBV5-1 | . | TGCGCCAGCAGCTTGGCAGTGAACACTGAAGCTTTCTTT | CASSLAVNTEAFF
. | TRBJ1-4 | TRBV4-1 | . | TGCGCCAGCAGCCAAGCCCCCCGTGCAGGACAATTGGAAAAACTGTTTTTT | CASSQAPRAGQLEKLFF
. | TRBJ2-5 | TRBV5-4 | . | TGTGCCAGCAGCTTGGGAGAGATGGAGACCCAGTACTTC | CASSLGEMETQYF
. | TRBJ2-7 | TRBV29-1 | TRBD2 | TGCAGCGTTGAGGGGTTAGCGGGAGGCTACGAGCAGTACTTC | CSVEGLAGGYEQYF
. | TRBJ2-2 | TRBV28 | . | TGTGCCAGCAGTCCTCGGTCGAACACCGGGGAGCTGTTTTTT | CASSPRSNTGELFF
. | TRBJ2-7 | TRBV2 | . | TGTGCCATCTGGCGGCGGGCGGACTCCTACGAGCAGTACTTC | CAIWRRADSYEQYF
. | TRBJ1-1 | TRBV6-4 | . | TGTGCCAGCAGTTACACAGGGACCACTGAAGCTTTCTTT | CASSYTGTTEAFF
once | TRBJ1-1 | TRBV15 | . | TGTGCCACCAGCAGAGGGGGCAGGGGAGAAGGTACTGAAGCTTTCTTT | CATSRGGRGEGTEAFF
few | TRBJ1-4 | TRBV7-9 | . | TGTGCCAGCAGCCCCCACACAACTAATGAAAAACTGTTTTTT | CASSPHTTNEKLFF
once | TRBJ2-7 | TRBV15 | . | TGTGCCACCAGCAGAGATCTAGAGGCCTCCTACGAGCAGTACTTC | CATSRDLEASYEQYF
. | TRBJ1-1 | TRBV6-2/TRBV6-3 | . | TGTGCCAGCAGTTACTCGCCAACGGGGACTGAAGCTTTCTTT | CASSYSPTGTEAFF
. | TRBJ1-2 | TRBV18 | TRBD1 | TGTGCCAGCTCATGGGACAGAGCGAACTATGGCTACACCTTC | CASSWDRANYGYTF
. | TRBJ2-5 | TRBV6-5 | . | TGTGCCAGCAGTTACTTTACAGGTGTTCAAGAGACCCAGTACTTC | CASSYFTGVQETQYF
. | TRBJ2-4 | TRBV27 | TRBD2 | TGTGCCAGCAGTTCGCGACTAGCTCCCTACAAAAACATTCAGTACTTC | CASSSRLAPYKNIQYF
. | TRBJ2-4 | TRBV5-4 | TRBD2 | TGTGCCAGCAGCTTGACTAGCGGGGTTAGGAACATTCAGTACTTC | CASSLTSGVRNIQYF
. | TRBJ2-7 | TRBV7-3 | . | TGTGCCAGCAGCTTAGGACCGCATAGAAGGGGATACGAGCAGTACTTC | CASSLGPHRRGYEQYF
. | TRBJ2-2 | TRBV19 | . | TGTGCCAGTAGTAATTTAGCCGGGGAGCTGTTTTTT | CASSNLAGELFF
. | TRBJ1-4 | TRBV5-1 | . | TGCGCCAGCAGCCCAGGAAATGTAATCCAGGGGAGAGGGGAACTGTTTTTT | CASSPGNVIQGRGELFF
. | TRBJ2-7 | TRBV7-9 | . | TGTGCCAGCAGCCCCGACGGACTCTACGAGCAGTACTTC | CASSPDGLYEQYF
. | TRBJ2-7 | TRBV19 | . | TGTGCCAGTAGTATGTCAGTGTTCTCCTACGAGCAGTACTTC | CASSMSVFSYEQYF
. | TRBJ2-3 | TRBV11-2 | . | TGTGCCAGCAGCCCCGGCGGGGCTAACACAGATACGCAGTATTTT | CASSPGGANTDTQYF
. | TRBJ2-7 | TRBV3-1/TRBV3-2 | . | TGTGCCAGCAGCCGTGCGGGATCCTCCTACGAGCAGTACTTC | CASSRAGSSYEQYF
. | TRBJ1-4 | TRBV5-1 | TRBD1 | TGCGCCAGCAGCTTGGATAACAGGGGGCCCGATAATGAAAAACTGTTTTTT | CASSLDNRGPDNEKLFF
. | TRBJ1-4 | TRBV19 | . | TGTGCCAGTAGTGCCGCGGGGAGGAGAGAAAAACTGTTTTTT | CASSAAGRREKLFF
. | TRBJ2-2 | TRBV7-3 | . | TGTGCCAGCAGCTTAACAGCCCAGGGTAGCGGGGAGCTGTTTTTT | CASSLTAQGSGELFF
. | TRBJ2-3 | TRBV11-1 | . | TGTGCCAGCAGCTTAGTCCTAGCCATAGGAGATACGCAGTATTTT | CASSLVLAIGDTQYF
. | TRBJ2-1 | TRBV15 | . | TGTGCCACCAGCGGCGAGACTATCACAGGGCGATTTTACAATGAGCAGTTCTTC | CATSGETITGRFYNEQFF
. | TRBJ1-4 | TRBV19 | . | TGTGCCAGTAGTGAGCTGACGGGTGAAAAACTGTTTTTT | CASSELTGEKLFF
. | TRBJ2-5 | TRBV29-1 | TRBD1 | TGCAGCGCCGAAAATTGGGACAGCCAAGAGACCCAGTACTTC | CSAENWDSQETQYF
. | TRBJ2-7 | TRBV28 | TRBD1 | TGTGCCAGCAGTTCGCCGACAGGGTTTCCCTACGAGCAGTACTTC | CASSSPTGFPYEQYF
. | TRBJ1-1 | TRBV3-1/TRBV3-2 | TRBD1 | TGTGCCAGCAGCCTCACAGGGGACCCTAGGGCTGAAGCTTTCTTT | CASSLTGDPRAEAFF
. | TRBJ2-1 | TRBV7-2 | . | TGTGCCAGCAGCCTACCCACCCTTGAGCAGTTCTTC | CASSLPTLEQFF
. | TRBJ2-3 | TRBV5-1 | TRBD1 | TGCGCCAGCAGCGCGAACAGGGGGCACCCTTCCACAGATACGCAGTATTTT | CASSANRGHPSTDTQYF
. | TRBJ1-1 | TRBV4-1 | . | TGCGCCAGCAGCAGAAGTCAGGGTCGTGGCACTGAAGCTTTCTTT | CASSRSQGRGTEAFF